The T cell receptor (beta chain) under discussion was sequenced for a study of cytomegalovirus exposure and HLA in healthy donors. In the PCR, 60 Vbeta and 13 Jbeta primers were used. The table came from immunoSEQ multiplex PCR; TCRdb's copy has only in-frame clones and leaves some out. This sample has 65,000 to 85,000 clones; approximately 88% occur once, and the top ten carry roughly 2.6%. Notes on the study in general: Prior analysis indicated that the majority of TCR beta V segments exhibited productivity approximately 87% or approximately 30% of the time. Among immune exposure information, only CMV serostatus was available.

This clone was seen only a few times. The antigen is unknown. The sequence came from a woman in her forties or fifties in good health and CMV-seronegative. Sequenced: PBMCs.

Written as DNA, the CDR3 is TGTGCCAGCAGCTTAGGGACTCTAGCGGGAGGGGGAGAGACCCAGTACTTC. Its protein product is CASSLGTLAGGGETQYF. The chain combines TRBV11-3 with TRBJ2-5; 12 bases match TRBD2. The CDR3 extends over 17 amino acids. From germline, CDR1 is SGHNT and CDR2 YENEEA. Trimming took 1 base from V and 4 from J; bases not matched to a gene: 7.